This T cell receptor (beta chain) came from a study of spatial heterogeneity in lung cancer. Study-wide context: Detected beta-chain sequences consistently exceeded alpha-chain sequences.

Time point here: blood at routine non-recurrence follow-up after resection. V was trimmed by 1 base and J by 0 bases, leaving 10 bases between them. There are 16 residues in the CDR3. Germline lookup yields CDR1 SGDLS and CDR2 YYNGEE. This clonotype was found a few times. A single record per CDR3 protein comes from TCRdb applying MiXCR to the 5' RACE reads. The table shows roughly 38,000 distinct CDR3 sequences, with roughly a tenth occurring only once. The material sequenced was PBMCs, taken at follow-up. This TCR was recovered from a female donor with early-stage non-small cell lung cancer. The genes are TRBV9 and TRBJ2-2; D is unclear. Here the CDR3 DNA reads TGTGCCAGCAGCGTAAACCAAGCCCCGAACACCGGGGAGCTGTTTTTT. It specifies CASSVNQAPNTGELFF.